This T cell receptor beta chain was documented in a study of shared clonotypes between healthy human individuals. Across the study: Per-donor plates numbered three CD4 naive, three CD4 memory, two CD8 naive and one CD8 memory.

Study findings and constraints: Between a handful of donors, naive CD4 clonotypes were shared at a level of approximately 5%. Among donors, the sharing of clonotypes was expected to be influenced by sequencing depth. Estimated clonotype richness was generally higher in naive than memory subsets.

The assay was immunoSEQ multiplex PCR, and TCRdb's table has in-frame clones only and misses some. Here the sample spans millions of clones, 90% to 95% being singletons. Note on this clone: The antigen is undetermined.

Sequenced material: naive CD4+ T cells sorted from blood. Stated subset: CD45RA+ positively selected. This clonotype originated in a man aged 18-30 years in good health.

The CDR3 protein is CASSPREKKNTEAFF. The CDR3 nucleotides are TGCGCCAGCAGCCCCAGGGAGAAAAAGAACACTGAAGCTTTCTTT. This chain links TRBV5-1 with TRBJ1-1, with D maybe TRBD1 (5 bases). The length of the CDR3 is 15 residues. Trimming left V 4 bases short and J 1 base short, with 14 bases between. Germline-derived CDR1 and CDR2 are SGHRS and YFSETQ. The full variable domain, rest sourced from reference TRBV5-1 and TRBJ1-1, is KAGVTQTPRYLIKTRGQQVTLSCSPISGHRSVSWYQQTPGQGLQFLFEYFSETQRNKGNFPGRFSGRQFSNSRSEMNVSTLELGDSALYLCASSPREKKNTEAFFGQGTRLTVV.